The source of this TCR beta chain is a study of blood T cell repertoires in COVID-19. Here immunoSEQ multiplex PCR was the method, and the copy in TCRdb shows in-frame clones only, minus some. The sample includes a few hundred thousand clones, 80% to 85% seen only once; the top ten take around 3.6%. The ends were cut back, 2 bases at V and 5 bases at J, with 10 bases in the middle. CDR1 and CDR2 (germline): SGHNT, YYREEE (reference sequence). The CDR3 is 13 amino acids. The clonotype originates from a man aged 45-65 years who had recovered from COVID-19. The specimen sequenced was PBMCs or T cells enriched from blood (not recorded which). V gene TRBV5-4 combines with J gene TRBJ2-5; no firm D call. The CDR3 here is CASSFLARETQYF. CDR3 sequence (DNA): TGTGCCAGCAGCTTTCTTGCCCGGGAGACCCAGTACTTC.